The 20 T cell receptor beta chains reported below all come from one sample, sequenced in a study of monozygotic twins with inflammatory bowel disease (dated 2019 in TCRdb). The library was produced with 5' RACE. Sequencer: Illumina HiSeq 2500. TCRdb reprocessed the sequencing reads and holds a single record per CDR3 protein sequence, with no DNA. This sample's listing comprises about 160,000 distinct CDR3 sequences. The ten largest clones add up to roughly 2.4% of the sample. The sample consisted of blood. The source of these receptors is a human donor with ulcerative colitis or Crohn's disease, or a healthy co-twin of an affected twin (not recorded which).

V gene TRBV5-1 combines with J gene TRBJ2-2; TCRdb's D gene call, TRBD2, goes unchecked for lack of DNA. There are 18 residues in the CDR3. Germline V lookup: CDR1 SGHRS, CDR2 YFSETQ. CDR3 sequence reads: CASSLAVAGERYTGELFF.

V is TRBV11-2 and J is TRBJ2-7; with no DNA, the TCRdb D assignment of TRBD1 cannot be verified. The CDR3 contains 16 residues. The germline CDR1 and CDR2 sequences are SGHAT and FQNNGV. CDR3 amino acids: CASSPLWGGSIGEQYF.

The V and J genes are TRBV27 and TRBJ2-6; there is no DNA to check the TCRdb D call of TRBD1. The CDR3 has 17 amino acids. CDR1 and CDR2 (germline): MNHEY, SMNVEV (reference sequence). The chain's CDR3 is CASSLLGRDSGANVLTF.

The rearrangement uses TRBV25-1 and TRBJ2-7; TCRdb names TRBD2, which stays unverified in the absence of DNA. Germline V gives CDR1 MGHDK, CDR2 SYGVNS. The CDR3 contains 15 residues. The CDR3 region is CASSDPRLAGNEQYF.

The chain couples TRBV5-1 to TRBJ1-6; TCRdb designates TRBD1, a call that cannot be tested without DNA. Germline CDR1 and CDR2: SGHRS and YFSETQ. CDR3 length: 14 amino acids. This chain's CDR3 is CASSRTGPGSPLHF.

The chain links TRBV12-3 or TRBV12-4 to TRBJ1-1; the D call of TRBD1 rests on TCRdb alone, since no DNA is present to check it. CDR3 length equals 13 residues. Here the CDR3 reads CASSRGEFTEAFF.

CDR3 amino acids: CASSPFPSGSSDTQYF. The rearrangement uses TRBV7-2 and TRBJ2-3; the TRBD2 assignment by TCRdb is unverifiable without DNA. The CDR3 totals 16 residues. Germline CDR1 is SGHTA and CDR2 is FQGNSA.

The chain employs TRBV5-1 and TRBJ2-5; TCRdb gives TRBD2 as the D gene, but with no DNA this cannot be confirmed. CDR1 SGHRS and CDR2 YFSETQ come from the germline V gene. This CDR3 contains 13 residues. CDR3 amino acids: CASRRGLQETQYF.

The CDR3 spells CASSPMGQGKSVRETQYF. This rearrangement joins TRBV11-3 to TRBJ2-5; TCRdb's D gene call, TRBD1, goes unchecked for lack of DNA. There are 18 residues in the CDR3. Per germline, CDR1 SGHNT and CDR2 YENEEA.

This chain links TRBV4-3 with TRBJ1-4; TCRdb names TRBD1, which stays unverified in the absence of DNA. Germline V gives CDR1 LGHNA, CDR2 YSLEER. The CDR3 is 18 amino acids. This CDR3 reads CASSLILIQGRVNEKLFF.

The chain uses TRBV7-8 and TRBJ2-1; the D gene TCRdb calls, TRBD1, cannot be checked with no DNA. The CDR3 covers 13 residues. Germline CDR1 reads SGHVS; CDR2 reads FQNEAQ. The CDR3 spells CASSLGTVEEQFF.

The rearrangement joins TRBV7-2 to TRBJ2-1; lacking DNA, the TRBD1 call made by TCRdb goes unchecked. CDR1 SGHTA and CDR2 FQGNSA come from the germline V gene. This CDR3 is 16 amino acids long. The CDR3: CASSTRQASSYNEQFF. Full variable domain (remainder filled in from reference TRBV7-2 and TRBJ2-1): GAGVSQSPSNKVTEKGKDVELRCDPISGHTALYWYRQSLGQGLEFLIYFQGNSAPDKSGLPSDRFSAERTGGSVSTLTIQRTQQEDSAVYLCASSTRQASSYNEQFFGPGTRLTVL.

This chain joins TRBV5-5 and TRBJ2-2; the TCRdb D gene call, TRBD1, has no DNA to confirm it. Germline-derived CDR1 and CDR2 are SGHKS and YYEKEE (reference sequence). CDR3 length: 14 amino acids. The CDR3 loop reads CASRPTGVAGELFF.

CDR3 in amino acids: CASSPLPASGNTIYF. The chain links TRBV27 to TRBJ1-3; without DNA, the TCRdb call of TRBD1 cannot be checked. There are 15 residues in the CDR3. Germline V lookup: CDR1 MNHEY, CDR2 SMNVEV (reference sequence).

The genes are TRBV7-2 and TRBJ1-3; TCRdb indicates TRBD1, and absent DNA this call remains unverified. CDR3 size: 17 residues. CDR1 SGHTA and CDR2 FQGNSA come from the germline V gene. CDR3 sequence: CASSLRPGVHSGNTIYF.

CDR3 residues: CSAKPGLAGYNEQFF. The chain combines TRBV20-1 with TRBJ2-1; the TCRdb call, TRBD2, lacks DNA for checking. Germline V lookup: CDR1 DFQATT, CDR2 SNEGSKA (reference sequence). CDR3 length: 15 amino acids.

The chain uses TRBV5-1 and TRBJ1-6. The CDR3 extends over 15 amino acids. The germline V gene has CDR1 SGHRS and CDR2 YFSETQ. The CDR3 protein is CASSLSGLNNSPLHF.

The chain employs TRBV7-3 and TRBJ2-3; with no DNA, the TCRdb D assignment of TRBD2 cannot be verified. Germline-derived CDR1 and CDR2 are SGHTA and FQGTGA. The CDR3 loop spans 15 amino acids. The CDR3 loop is CASSLTADNTDTQYF.

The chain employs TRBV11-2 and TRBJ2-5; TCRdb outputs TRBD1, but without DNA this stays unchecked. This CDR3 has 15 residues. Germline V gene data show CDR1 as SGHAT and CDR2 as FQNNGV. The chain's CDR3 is CASSLGGQLQETQYF. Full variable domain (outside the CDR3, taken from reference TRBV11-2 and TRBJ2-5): EAGVAQSPRYKIIEKRQSVAFWCNPISGHATLYWYQQILGQGPKLLIQFQNNGVVDDSQLPKDRFSAERLKGVDSTLKIQPAKLEDSAVYLCASSLGGQLQETQYFGPGTRLLVL.

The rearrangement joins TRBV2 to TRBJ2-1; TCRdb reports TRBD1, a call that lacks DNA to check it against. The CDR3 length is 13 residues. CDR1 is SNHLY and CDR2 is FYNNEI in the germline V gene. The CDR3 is CASRHDRKGEQFF.